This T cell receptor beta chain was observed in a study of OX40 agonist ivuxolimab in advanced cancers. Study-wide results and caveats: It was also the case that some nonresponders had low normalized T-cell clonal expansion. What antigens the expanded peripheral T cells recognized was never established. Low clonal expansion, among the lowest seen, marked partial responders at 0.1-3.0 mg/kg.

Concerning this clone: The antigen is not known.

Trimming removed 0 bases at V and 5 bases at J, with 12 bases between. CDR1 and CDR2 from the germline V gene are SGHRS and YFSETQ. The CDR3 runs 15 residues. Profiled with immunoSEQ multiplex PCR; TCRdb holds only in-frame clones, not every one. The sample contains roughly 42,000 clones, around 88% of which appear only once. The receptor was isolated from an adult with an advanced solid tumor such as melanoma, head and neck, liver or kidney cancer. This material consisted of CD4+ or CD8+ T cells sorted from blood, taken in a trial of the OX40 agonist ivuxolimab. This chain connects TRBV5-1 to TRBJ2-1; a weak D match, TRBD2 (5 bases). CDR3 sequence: CASSLELAANNEQFF. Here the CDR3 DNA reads TGCGCCAGCAGCTTGGAGCTAGCCGCCAACAATGAGCAGTTCTTC.